This T cell receptor beta chain was recovered during a study of sequential checkpoint blockade in melanoma. The table came from immunoSEQ multiplex PCR; TCRdb's copy has only in-frame clones and leaves some out. The sample gives over 10,000 clones, less than 70% of which show up once; about a fifth is in the top ten. The V and J ends lost 1 base and 3 bases, in that order; junction bases with no gene match: 9. Per the germline V gene, CDR1 is SQVTM and CDR2 is ANQGSEA. The CDR3 spans 16 residues. Indicated treatment: randomized to nivolumab then ipilimumab (arm A) or the reverse (arm B). DNA-damaging chemotherapy had not been given to any patient beforehand. PBMC sorting kept live CD3+CD8+ cells without CD19 or CD56.

The gene calls are TRBV29-1 and TRBJ2-7; 10 nucleotides match TRBD2. The source material was CD8+ T cells sorted from blood (inferred from file names), sampled from a patient given nivolumab and ipilimumab in sequence. The receptor was isolated from a human donor with melanoma. The CDR3 coding sequence is TGCAGCGTTGAAGGGTCCTTAGCGGGAGGTCTCTACGAGCAGTACTTC. Translation gives CSVEGSLAGGLYEQYF.